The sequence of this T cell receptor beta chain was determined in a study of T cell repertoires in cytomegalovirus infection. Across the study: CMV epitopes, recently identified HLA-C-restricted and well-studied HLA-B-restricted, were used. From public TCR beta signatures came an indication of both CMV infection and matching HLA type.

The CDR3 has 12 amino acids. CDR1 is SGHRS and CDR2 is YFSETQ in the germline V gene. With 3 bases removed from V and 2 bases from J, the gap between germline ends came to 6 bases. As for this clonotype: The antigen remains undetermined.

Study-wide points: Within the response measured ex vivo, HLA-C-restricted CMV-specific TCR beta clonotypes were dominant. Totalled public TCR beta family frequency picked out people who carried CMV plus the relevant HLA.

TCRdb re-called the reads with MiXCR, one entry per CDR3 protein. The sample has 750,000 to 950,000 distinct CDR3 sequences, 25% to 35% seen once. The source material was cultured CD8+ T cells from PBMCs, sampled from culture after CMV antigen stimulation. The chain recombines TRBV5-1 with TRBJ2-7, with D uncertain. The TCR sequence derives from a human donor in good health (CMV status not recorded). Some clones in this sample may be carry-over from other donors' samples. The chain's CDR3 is CASSWAPYEQYF. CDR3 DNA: TGCGCCAGCAGCTGGGCCCCCTACGAGCAGTACTTC.